The clone carrying this T cell receptor beta chain has a count of ten or more. The data stem from a study of Graves' ophthalmopathy and Graves' hyperthyroidism. Study information: Peripheral blood was obtained at first diagnosis, ahead of any treatment.

RNA transcripts were the source from which TCR beta CDR3 regions were amplified. An opening RT-PCR round employed HTBI primers and preceded a second-round multiplex PCR. One entry per CDR3 protein results from TCRdb running MiXCR on the multiplex PCR reads. This repertoire shows about 210,000 distinct CDR3 sequences, less than 30% found once; its top ten account for approximately 9.1%. Germline values: CDR1 MNHEY, CDR2 SMNVEV (reference sequence). V gave up 6 bases and J gave up 4 bases, with 12 bases separating them. This CDR3 is built from 13 residues. Exclusion covered patients with other autoimmune diseases or uncontrolled infections (as well as pregnancy or lactation).

The receptor's source is a man aged 50-59 years with Graves' ophthalmopathy. The rearrangement uses TRBV27 and TRBJ2-5, with D hard to call. Sequenced material: peripheral blood. The CDR3, as DNA: TGTGCCAGCAGAAGATTACAGAGAGAGACCCAGTACTTC. Protein: CASRRLQRETQYF.